These 7 T cell receptor beta chains were all obtained from the same sample, sequenced in a study of blood T cells in healthy people across ages. Next came a second PCR, run for roughly 6 to 11 cycles, which used a sample-barcoded 5' primer along with a J-beta primer mix. TCRdb processed the 5' RACE reads anew with MiXCR; each CDR3 protein has one entry. The sample consists of about 640,000 distinct CDR3 sequences, under 65% of them appearing once. The sample was blood. The receptors were sampled from a man in his sixties in good health.

The V gene is TRBV5-1, the J gene TRBJ2-5; 9 bases are a match to TRBD1. The V segment lost 6 bases and the J segment 4 bases; nucleotides outside the gene matches: 10. The CDR3 runs 15 residues. Germline V gene sequence: CDR1 SGHRS, CDR2 YFSETQ. The CDR3 sequence is CASNSGTGTSETQYF. Written as DNA, the CDR3 is TGCGCCAGCAACTCCGGGACAGGGACTTCAGAGACCCAGTACTTC.

This chain links TRBV19 with TRBJ2-5, with a possible D match to TRBD2 (6 bases). This CDR3 contains 13 residues. Trimming removed 4 bases at V and 4 bases at J, with 10 bases between. CDR1 is LNHDA and CDR2 is SQIVND in the germline V gene (reference sequence). The DNA for the CDR3 is TGTGCCAGTAGTAGGAGGGCGTCAGAGACCCAGTACTTC. The encoded protein is CASSRRASETQYF.

The chain is built from TRBV14 and TRBJ2-4, with D uncertain. Trimming removed 1 base at V and 1 base at J, with 11 bases between. The CDR3 sequence is 16 residues long. Per germline, CDR1 SGHDN and CDR2 FVKESK. CDR3 nucleotides: TGTGCCAGCAGCCAAGTCTCCCGTAACGCCAAAAACATTCAGTACTTC. It encodes CASSQVSRNAKNIQYF.

The table lists this clonotype with a few counts. The chain carries TRBV29-1 and TRBJ2-7; tentatively, D is TRBD2 (5 bases). CDR3 length: 13 amino acids. In germline, CDR1 is SQVTM, CDR2 ANQGSEA. The V and J ends lost 3 bases and 3 bases respectively, with 12 bases between them. CDR3 DNA sequence: TGCAGCGTTGACGGGATCGGCGACTACGAGCAGTACTTC. Its translation is CSVDGIGDYEQYF.

The CDR3 DNA reads TGTGCCAGCAGTTCGACAGGGCGGGGAGGAAACATTCAGTACTTC. Translated: CASSSTGRGGNIQYF. The chain joins TRBV12-3 or TRBV12-4 to TRBJ2-5, with D possibly matching TRBD1 (7 bases). The DNA end lines up better with TRBJ2-4; the J call may be wrong. This CDR3 has 15 amino acids.

The chain employs TRBV5-5 and TRBJ2-1; unclear D gene. Trimming removed 1 base at V and 2 bases at J, with 7 bases between. The CDR3 loop spans 14 amino acids. Germline CDR1 and CDR2: SGHKS and YYEKEE (reference sequence). The CDR3 sequence is CASSLSTPYNEQFF. CDR3 DNA: TGTGCCAGCAGCTTGTCCACACCCTACAATGAGCAGTTCTTC. Full variable domain (rest looked up from reference TRBV5-5 and TRBJ2-1): DAGVTQSPTHLIKTRGQQVTLRCSPISGHKSVSWYQQVLGQGPQFIFQYYEKEERGRGNFPDRFSARQFPNYSSELNVNALLLGDSALYLCASSLSTPYNEQFFGPGTRLTVL.

In its sample, this clonotype was seen once. The CDR3 region has the DNA TGTGCCAGCAGTCCCCCAAACCAGGGGTTGGATACGCAGTATTTT. This gives the protein CASSPPNQGLDTQYF. This chain joins TRBV12-3 or TRBV12-4 and TRBJ2-3, with TRBD1 as a possible D gene (6 bases). Deletions cut 5 bases from V and 6 bases from J, with 18 bases between. The CDR3 is 15 residues long.